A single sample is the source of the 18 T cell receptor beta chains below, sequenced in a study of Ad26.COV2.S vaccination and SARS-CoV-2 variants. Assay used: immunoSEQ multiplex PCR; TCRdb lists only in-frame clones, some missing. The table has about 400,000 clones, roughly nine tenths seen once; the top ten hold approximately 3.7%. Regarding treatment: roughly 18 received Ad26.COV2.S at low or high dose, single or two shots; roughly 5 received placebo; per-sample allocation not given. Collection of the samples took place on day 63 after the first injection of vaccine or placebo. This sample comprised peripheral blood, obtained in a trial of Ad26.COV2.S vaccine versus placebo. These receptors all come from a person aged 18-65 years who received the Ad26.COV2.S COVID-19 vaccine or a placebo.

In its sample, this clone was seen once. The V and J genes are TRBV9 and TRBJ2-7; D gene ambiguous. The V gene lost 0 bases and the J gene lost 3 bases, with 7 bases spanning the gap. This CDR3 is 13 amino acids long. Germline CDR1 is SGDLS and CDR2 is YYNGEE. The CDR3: CASSVGMDYEQYF. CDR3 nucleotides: TGTGCCAGCAGCGTAGGTATGGACTACGAGCAGTACTTC.

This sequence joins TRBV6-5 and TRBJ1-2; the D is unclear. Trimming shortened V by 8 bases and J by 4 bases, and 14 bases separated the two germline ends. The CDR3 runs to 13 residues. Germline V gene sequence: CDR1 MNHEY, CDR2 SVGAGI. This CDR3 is CASRGSLFYGYTF. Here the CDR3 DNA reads TGTGCCAGCCGAGGCAGCCTATTCTATGGCTACACCTTC.

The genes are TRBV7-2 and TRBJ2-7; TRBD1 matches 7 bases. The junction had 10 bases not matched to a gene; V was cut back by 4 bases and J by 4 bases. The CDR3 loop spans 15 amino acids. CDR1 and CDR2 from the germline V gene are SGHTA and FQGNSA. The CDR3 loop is CASSSYPGQRYEQYF. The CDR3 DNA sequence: TGTGCCAGCAGCTCGTATCCGGGACAGAGGTACGAGCAGTACTTC.

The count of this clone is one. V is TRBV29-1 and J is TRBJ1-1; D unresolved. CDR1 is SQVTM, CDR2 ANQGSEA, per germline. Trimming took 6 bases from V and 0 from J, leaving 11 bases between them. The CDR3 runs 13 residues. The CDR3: CSVQDRMNTEAFF. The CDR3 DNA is TGCAGCGTCCAGGACCGTATGAACACTGAAGCTTTCTTT.

The chain's CDR3 is CSVVGTGGIYEQYF. CDR3 DNA sequence: TGCAGCGTTGTGGGTACAGGGGGGATCTACGAGCAGTACTTC. The chain carries TRBV29-1 and TRBJ2-7; TRBD1 agrees at 8 bases. Germline-derived CDR1 and CDR2 are SQVTM and ANQGSEA. V lost 4 bases, J lost 3 bases, and 8 bases stayed unmatched. The CDR3 covers 14 residues.

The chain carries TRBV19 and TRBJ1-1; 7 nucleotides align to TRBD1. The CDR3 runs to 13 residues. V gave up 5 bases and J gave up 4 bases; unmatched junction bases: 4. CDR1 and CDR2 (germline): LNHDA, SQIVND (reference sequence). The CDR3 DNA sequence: TGTGCCAGTAGTCAGGGGGATGCCACTGAAGCTTTCTTT. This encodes CASSQGDATEAFF.

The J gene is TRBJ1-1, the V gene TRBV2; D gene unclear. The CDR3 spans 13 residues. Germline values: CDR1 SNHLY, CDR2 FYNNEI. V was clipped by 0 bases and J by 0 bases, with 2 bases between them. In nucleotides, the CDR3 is TGTGCCAGCAGTGAAGCGGTGAACACTGAAGCTTTCTTT. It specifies CASSEAVNTEAFF. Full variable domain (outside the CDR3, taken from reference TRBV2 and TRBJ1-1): EPEVTQTPSHQVTQMGQEVILRCVPISNHLYFYWYRQILGQKVEFLVSFYNNEISEKSEIFDDQFSVERPDGSNFTLKIRSTKLEDSAMYFCASSEAVNTEAFFGQGTRLTVV.

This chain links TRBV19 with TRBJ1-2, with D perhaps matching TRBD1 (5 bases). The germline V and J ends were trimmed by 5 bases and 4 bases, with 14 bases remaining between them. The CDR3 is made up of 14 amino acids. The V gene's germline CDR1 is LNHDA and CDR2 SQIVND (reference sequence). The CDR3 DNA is TGTGCCAGTAGTCCTTACGCAGGGTCCTATGGCTACACCTTC. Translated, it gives CASSPYAGSYGYTF.

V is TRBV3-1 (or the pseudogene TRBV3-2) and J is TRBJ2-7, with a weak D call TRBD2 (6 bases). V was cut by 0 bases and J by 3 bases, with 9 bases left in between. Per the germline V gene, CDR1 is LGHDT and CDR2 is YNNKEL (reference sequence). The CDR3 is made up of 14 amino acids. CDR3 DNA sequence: TGTGCCAGCAGCCAAGATGGGGGGTTCTACGAGCAGTACTTC. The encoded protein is CASSQDGGFYEQYF.

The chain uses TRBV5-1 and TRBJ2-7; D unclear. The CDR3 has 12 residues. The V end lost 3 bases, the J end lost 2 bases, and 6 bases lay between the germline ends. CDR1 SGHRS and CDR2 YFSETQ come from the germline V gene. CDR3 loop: CASSSSAYEQYF. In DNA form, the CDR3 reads TGCGCCAGCAGCTCCAGCGCCTACGAGCAGTACTTC.

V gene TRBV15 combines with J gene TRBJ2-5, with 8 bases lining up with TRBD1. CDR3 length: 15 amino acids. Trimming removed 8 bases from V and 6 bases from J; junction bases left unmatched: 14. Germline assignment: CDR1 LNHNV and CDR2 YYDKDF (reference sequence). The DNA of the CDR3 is TGTGCCACCCTCGCAACCGGACAGGGCCTACAGACCCAGTACTTC. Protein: CATLATGQGLQTQYF.

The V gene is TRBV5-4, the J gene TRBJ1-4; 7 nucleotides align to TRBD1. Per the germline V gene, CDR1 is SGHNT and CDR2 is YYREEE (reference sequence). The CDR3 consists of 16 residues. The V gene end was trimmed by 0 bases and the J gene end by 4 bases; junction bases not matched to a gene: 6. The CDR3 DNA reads TGTGCCAGCAGCTTGGGACAGGGTCGGGGTAATGAAAAACTGTTTTTT. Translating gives CASSLGQGRGNEKLFF.

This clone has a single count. The CDR3 region has the DNA TGTGCCAGCAGTGGAAGGTTACCCTATGGCTACACCTTC. This sequence encodes CASSGRLPYGYTF. The rearrangement joins TRBV12-3 or TRBV12-4 to TRBJ1-2; D ambiguous. This CDR3 contains 13 residues. The germline V and J ends were trimmed by 5 bases and 4 bases, with 11 bases remaining between them.

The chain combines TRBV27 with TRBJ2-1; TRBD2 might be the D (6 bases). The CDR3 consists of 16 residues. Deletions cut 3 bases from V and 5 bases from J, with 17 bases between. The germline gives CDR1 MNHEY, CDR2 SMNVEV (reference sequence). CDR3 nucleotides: TGTGCCAGCAGTTTGGGGAGGAGCGAAATTAACAATGAGCAGTTCTTC. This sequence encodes CASSLGRSEINNEQFF.

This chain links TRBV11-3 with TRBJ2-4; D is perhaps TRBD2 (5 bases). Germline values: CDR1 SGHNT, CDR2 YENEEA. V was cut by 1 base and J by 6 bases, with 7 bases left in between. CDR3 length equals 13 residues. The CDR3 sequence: CASSLGRGNIQYF. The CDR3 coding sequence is TGTGCCAGCAGCTTAGGACGGGGAAACATTCAGTACTTC.

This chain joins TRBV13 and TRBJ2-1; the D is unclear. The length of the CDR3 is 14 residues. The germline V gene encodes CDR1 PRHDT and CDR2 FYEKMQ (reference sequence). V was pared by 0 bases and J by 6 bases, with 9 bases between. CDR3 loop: CASSLGANLNEQFF. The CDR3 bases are TGTGCCAGCAGCTTAGGGGCGAATCTCAATGAGCAGTTCTTC.

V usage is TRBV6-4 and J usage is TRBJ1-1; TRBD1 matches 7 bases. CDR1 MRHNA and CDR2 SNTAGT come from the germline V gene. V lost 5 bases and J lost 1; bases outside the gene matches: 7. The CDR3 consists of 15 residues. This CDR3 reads CASSTQGTENTEAFF. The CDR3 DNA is TGTGCCAGCAGTACCCAAGGGACAGAGAACACTGAAGCTTTCTTT.

The CDR3 spells CASSLGRGKDYGYTF. The CDR3 DNA reads as TGTGCCAGCAGTTTGGGCAGGGGAAAAGACTATGGCTACACCTTC. V and J are TRBV28 and TRBJ1-2, with TRBD1 as a possible D gene (6 bases). The germline gives CDR1 MDHEN, CDR2 SYDVKM. The CDR3 sequence is 15 residues long. With 3 bases removed from V and 3 bases from J, the gap between germline ends came to 14 bases.